The rows below give T cell receptor beta chains drawn from one sample of a study of metastatic and nonmetastatic thyroid tumors. TCRdb reanalyzed the PCR reads with MiXCR. The sample has approximately 41,000 clones, roughly 27% seen once. Input material: blood. Every receptor here comes from a male donor with papillary thyroid cancer or a benign thyroid nodule (not recorded which). Some clones in this sample may be carry-over from other donors' samples. Each CDR3 is given with its conserved first and last residue. The D gene is left open where the match is weak. Rows may omit the clone size; those that give it use once, few, many or a size class.

abundance | len | d_gene | j_gene | v_gene | CDR3nt | CDR3aa
NA | 17 | NA | TRBJ2-7 | TRBV3-1 | TGTGCCAGCAGCCAACTCACGGGACAACGGAGCTCCTACGAGCAGTACTTC | CASSQLTGQRSSYEQYF
NA | 14 | TRBD1 | TRBJ2-5 | TRBV6-1 | TGTGCCAGCAGCATGGGGACAGGACAAGAGACCCAGTACTTC | CASSMGTGQETQYF
many | 14 | NA | TRBJ2-5 | TRBV7-6 | TGTGCCAGCAGCTTATTGATTGGAACAGAGACCCAGTACTTC | CASSLLIGTETQYF
NA | 17 | NA | TRBJ2-2 | TRBV6-4 | TGTGCCAGCAGTGACGGGGACATCCTTGCGAACACTGGGGAGCTGTTTTTT | CASSDGDILANTGELFF
once | 15 | TRBD1 | TRBJ1-2 | TRBV9 | TGTGCCAGCAGCCCGCAGACAGGGATCGCCTATGGCTACACCTTC | CASSPQTGIAYGYTF
few | 17 | NA | TRBJ1-1 | TRBV7-3 | TGTGCCAGCACCTCCCCGGCAGATACGCCGTTTAGGTATGAAGCTTTCTTT | CASTSPADTPFRYEAFF
NA | 14 | NA | TRBJ2-1 | TRBV4-1 | TGCGCCAGAAGTAGCCACCAGGCCTTGAATGAGCAGTTCTTC | CARSSHQALNEQFF
many | 13 | NA | TRBJ2-3 | TRBV7-2 | TGTGCCAGCAGCTTAATAAGAACAGATACGCAGTATTTT | CASSLIRTDTQYF
NA | 13 | NA | TRBJ1-3 | TRBV3-1 | TGTGCCAGCAGCCACCACGTATCACAGACCATATATTTT | CASSHHVSQTIYF
many | 14 | NA | TRBJ1-5 | TRBV28 | TGTGCCAGCAGACCCCCTTTAGGGAATCAGCCCCAGCATTTT | CASRPPLGNQPQHF
NA | 14 | NA | TRBJ2-7 | TRBV7-2 | TGTGCCAGCAGCATTTACATGCTTGGGGGCGAGCAGTACTTC | CASSIYMLGGEQYF
NA | 13 | TRBD1 | TRBJ2-1 | TRBV6-2/TRBV6-3 | TGTGCCACCACGGACAGGACTTACAATGAGCAGTTCTTC | CATTDRTYNEQFF
few | 15 | TRBD1 | TRBJ2-6 | TRBV6-1 | TGTGCCAGCAACACAGGGGGCGGGCGGGCCAACGTCCTGACTTTC | CASNTGGGRANVLTF
few | 14 | NA | TRBJ2-5 | TRBV11-1 | TGTGCCAGCAGTCTAGAGGGGGACCAAGAGAACCAGTACTTC | CASSLEGDQENQYF
many | 15 | TRBD1 | TRBJ1-5 | TRBV6-1 | TGTGCCAGCAGAACCGGGACAGGGGGTTGGCAGCCCCAGCATTTT | CASRTGTGGWQPQHF
many | 14 | TRBD1 | TRBJ1-4 | TRBV7-8 | TGTGCCAGCAGCCGTAACAGGGGTGGCGAAAAACTGTTTTTT | CASSRNRGGEKLFF
NA | 13 | NA | TRBJ2-7 | TRBV3-1 | TGTGCCAGCAGCCAAGCTGGTTCCTACGAGCAGTACTTC | CASSQAGSYEQYF
NA | 15 | TRBD2 | TRBJ2-1 | TRBV6-2/TRBV6-3 | TGTGCCAGCAGCTCAGCGGGAGGGATCCACAATGAGCAGTTCTTC | CASSSAGGIHNEQFF
few | 16 | TRBD2 | TRBJ2-1 | TRBV6-1 | TGTGCCAGCAGCGACGCCGGGACTAGCGGGAGTTCTGAGCAGTTCTTC | CASSDAGTSGSSEQFF
NA | 15 | TRBD1 | TRBJ2-1 | TRBV9 | TGTGCCAGCAGCGCACTCGGGACAGGCAGCAATGAGCAGTTCTTC | CASSALGTGSNEQFF
few | 13 | NA | TRBJ2-2 | TRBV6-4 | TGTGCCAGCAGTGACGGGGGCTCCGCGGAGCTGTTTTTT | CASSDGGSAELFF
NA | 11 | NA | TRBJ1-2 | TRBV6-1 | TGTGCCAGCAGACACCTCGGTGGCTACACATTC | CASRHLGGYTF
medium-sized | 12 | NA | TRBJ2-7 | TRBV6-1 | TGTGCCAGCACCGGGTTGTCCTACGAGCAGTACTTC | CASTGLSYEQYF
NA | 11 | NA | TRBJ2-7 | TRBV28 | TGTGCCAGCAGTTTGTACATAGAGCAGTACTTC | CASSLYIEQYF
NA | 11 | NA | TRBJ2-1 | TRBV3-1 | TGTGACAGCAGTTTACTCGATGAGCAGTTTTTC | CDSSLLDEQFF
NA | 16 | TRBD2 | TRBJ2-3 | TRBV24-1 | TGTGCCACCAGTGATGGGTCTAGCGGTGGGGCAGATACGCAGTATTTT | CATSDGSSGGADTQYF
NA | 15 | NA | TRBJ1-6 | TRBV6-4 | TGTGCCAGCAGTGACAAGGGCTTAGGAAATTCACCCCTCCACTTT | CASSDKGLGNSPLHF
many | 14 | NA | TRBJ1-2 | TRBV10-3 | TGTGCCATCAGTGAGTCGACTTCTAATTGGGTCTACACCTTC | CAISESTSNWVYTF